This T cell receptor beta chain was recorded in a study of blood T cell repertoires in COVID-19. Generated by immunoSEQ multiplex PCR, the TCRdb table keeps only in-frame clones and is missing some. The sample holds about 190,000 clones, around four fifths seen once. This CDR3 is built from 15 residues. V lost 6 bases, J lost 0 bases, and 12 bases lay in between. Germline values: CDR1 SNHLY, CDR2 FYNNEI. J is TRBJ1-3 and V is TRBV2; D gene ambiguous. The specimen sequenced was peripheral blood. The origin of this receptor is a human donor in a cohort sampled during active COVID-19. The CDR3 DNA is TGTGCCAGCAGGGTTGAGGGCCTCTCTGGAAACACCATATATTTT. It specifies CASRVEGLSGNTIYF.